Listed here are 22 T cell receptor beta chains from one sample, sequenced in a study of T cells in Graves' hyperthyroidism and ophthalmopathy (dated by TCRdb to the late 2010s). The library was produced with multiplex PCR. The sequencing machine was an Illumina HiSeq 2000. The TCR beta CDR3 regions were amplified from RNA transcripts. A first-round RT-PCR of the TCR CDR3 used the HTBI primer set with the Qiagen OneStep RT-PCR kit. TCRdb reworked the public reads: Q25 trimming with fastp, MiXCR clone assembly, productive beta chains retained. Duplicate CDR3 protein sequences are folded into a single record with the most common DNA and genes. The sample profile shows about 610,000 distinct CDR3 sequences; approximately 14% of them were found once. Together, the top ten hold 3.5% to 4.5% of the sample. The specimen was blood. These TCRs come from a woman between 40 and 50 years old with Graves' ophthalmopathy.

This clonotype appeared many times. The CDR3 bases are TGTGCCAGCAGTCGACTGAGTAACACTGAAGCTTTCTTT. This translates into CASSRLSNTEAFF. This chain uses TRBV6-5 with TRBJ1-1; no clear D gene. Trimming cost V 5 bases and J 2 bases, with 9 bases left between them. Germline loops: CDR1 MNHEY, CDR2 SVGAGI. CDR3 length: 13 residues.

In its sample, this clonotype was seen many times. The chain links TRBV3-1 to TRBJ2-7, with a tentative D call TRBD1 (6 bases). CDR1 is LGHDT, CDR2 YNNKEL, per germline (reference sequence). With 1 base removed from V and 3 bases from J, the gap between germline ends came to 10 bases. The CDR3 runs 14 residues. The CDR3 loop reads CASSQGQVNYEQYF. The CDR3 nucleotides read TGTGCCAGCAGCCAAGGACAGGTGAACTACGAGCAGTACTTC.

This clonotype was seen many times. DNA for the CDR3: TGTGCCAGCAGCAAAGATAGGGCGGGAGACGAAACCCAGTACTTC. It is translated as CASSKDRAGDETQYF. This chain joins TRBV9 and TRBJ2-5; TRBD2 aligns across 7 bases. Trimming at V came to 4 bases and at J to 8 bases, leaving 14 bases not matched to a gene. In germline, CDR1 is SGDLS, CDR2 YYNGEE. This CDR3 comprises 15 residues.

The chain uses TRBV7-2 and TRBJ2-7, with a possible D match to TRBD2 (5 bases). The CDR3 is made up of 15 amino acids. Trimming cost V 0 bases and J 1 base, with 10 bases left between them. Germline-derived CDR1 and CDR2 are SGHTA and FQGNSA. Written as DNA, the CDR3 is TGTGCCAGCAGCTTAGCGGGAGCTCTATCCTACGAGCAGTACTTC. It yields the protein CASSLAGALSYEQYF. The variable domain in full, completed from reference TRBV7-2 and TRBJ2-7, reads GAGVSQSPSNKVTEKGKDVELRCDPISGHTALYWYRQSLGQGLEFLIYFQGNSAPDKSGLPSDRFSAERTGGSVSTLTIQRTQQEDSAVYLCASSLAGALSYEQYFGPGTRLTVT.

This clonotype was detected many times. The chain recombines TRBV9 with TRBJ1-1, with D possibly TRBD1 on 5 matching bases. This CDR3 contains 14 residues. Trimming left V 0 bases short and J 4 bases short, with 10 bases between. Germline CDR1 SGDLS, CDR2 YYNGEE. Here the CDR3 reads CASSVGAGTTEAFF. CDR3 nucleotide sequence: TGTGCCAGCAGCGTAGGGGCAGGGACCACTGAAGCTTTCTTT.

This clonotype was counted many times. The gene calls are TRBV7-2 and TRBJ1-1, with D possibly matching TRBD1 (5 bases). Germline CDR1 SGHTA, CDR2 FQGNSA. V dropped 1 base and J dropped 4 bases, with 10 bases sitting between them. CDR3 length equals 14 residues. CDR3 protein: CASSLGVGGTEAFF. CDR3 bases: TGTGCCAGCAGCTTAGGTGTCGGGGGCACTGAAGCTTTCTTT.

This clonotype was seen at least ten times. As DNA, the CDR3 is TGTGCCAGCAGTTACGCTAGCGGGAGAGTCTACGAGCAGTACTTC. This codes for CASSYASGRVYEQYF. The chain is built from TRBV6-5 and TRBJ2-7, with 10 nucleotides matching TRBD2. This CDR3 contains 15 residues. Germline lookup yields CDR1 MNHEY and CDR2 SVGAGI. Germline trimming cut 2 bases from V and 3 bases from J; bases unmatched to any gene: 4.

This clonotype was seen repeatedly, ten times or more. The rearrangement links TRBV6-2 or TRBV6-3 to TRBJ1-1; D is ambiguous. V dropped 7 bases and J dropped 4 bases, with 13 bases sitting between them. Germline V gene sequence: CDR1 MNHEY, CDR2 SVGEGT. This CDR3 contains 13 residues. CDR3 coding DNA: TGTGCCAGCACCAATTCCTTTGGCACTGAAGCTTTCTTT. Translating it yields CASTNSFGTEAFF.

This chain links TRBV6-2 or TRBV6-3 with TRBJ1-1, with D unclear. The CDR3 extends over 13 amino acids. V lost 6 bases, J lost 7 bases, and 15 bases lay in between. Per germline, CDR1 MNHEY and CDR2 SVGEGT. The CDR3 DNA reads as TGTGCCAGCAGCCCTACAGAGCACTATGAAGCTTTCTTT. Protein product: CASSPTEHYEAFF.

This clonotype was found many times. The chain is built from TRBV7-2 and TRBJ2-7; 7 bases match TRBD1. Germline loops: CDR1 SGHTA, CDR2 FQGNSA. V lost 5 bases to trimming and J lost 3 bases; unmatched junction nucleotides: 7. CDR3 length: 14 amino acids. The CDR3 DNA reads TGTGCCAGCAGCGTGGAGTGGGACAGCTACGAGCAGTACTTC. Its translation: CASSVEWDSYEQYF.

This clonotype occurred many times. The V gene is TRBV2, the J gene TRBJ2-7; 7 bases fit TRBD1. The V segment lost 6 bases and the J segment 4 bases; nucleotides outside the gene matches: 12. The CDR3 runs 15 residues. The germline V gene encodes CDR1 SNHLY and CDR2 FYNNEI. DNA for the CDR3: TGTGCCAGCAGCCTGACAGGGACATCTTTATACGAGCAGTACTTC. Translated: CASSLTGTSLYEQYF.

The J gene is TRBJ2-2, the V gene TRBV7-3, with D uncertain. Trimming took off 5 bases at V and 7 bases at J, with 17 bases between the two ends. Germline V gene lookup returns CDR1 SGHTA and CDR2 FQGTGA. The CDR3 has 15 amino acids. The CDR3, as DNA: TGTGCCAGCAGCCCTCATTATGATGGTAGCGGGGAGCTGTTTTTT. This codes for CASSPHYDGSGELFF.

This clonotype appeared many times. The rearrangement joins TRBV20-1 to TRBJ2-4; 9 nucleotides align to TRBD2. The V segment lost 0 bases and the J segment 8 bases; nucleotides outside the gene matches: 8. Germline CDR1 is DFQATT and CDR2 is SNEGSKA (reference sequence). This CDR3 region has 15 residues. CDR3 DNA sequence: TGCAGTGCTAGAGATAGCGGGAGCGGCAAGGACATTCAGTACTTC. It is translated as CSARDSGSGKDIQYF.

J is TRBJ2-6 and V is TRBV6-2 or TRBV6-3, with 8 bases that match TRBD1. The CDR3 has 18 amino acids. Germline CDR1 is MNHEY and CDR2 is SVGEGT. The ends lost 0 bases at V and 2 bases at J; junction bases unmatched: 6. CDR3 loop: CASSYSLDRATGANVLTF. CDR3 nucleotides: TGTGCCAGCAGTTACTCGCTGGACAGGGCAACTGGGGCCAACGTCCTGACTTTC.

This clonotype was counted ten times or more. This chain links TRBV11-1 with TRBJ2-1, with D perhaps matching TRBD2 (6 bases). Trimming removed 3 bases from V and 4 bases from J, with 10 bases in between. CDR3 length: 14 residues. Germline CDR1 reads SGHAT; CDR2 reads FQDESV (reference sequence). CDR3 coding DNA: TGTGCCAGCAGCTTCGGACTATCGTACAATGAGCAGTTCTTC. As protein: CASSFGLSYNEQFF. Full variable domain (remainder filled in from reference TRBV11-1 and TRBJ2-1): EAEVAQSPRYKITEKSQAVAFWCDPISGHATLYWYRQILGQGPELLVQFQDESVVDDSQLPKDRFSAERLKGVDSTLKIQPAELGDSAMYLCASSFGLSYNEQFFGPGTRLTVL.

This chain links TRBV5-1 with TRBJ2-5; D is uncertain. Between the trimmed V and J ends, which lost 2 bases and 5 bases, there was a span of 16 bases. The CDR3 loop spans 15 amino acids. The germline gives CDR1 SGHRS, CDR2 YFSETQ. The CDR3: CASSFGRARGETQYF. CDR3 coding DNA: TGCGCCAGCAGCTTCGGACGGGCCCGTGGGGAGACCCAGTACTTC.

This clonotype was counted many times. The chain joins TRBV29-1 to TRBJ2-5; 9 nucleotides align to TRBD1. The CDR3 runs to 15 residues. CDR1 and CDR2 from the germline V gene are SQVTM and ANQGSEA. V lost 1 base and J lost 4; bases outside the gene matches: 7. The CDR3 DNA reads TGCAGCGTTGAAGGGGGGACAGGGATGAGAGAGACCCAGTACTTC. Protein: CSVEGGTGMRETQYF.

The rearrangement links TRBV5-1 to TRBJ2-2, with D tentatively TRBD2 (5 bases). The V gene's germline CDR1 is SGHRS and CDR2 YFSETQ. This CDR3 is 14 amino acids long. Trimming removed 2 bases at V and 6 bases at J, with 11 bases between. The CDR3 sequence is CASSFGKVAGELFF. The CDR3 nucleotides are TGCGCCAGCAGCTTCGGGAAAGTTGCCGGGGAGCTGTTTTTT.

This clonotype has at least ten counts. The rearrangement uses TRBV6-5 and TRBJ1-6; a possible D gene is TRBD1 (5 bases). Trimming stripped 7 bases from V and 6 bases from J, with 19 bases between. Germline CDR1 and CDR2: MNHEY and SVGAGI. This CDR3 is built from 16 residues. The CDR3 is CASMVDTSTVNSPLHF. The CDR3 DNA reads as TGTGCCAGCATGGTGGACACTTCCACGGTTAATTCACCCCTCCACTTT.

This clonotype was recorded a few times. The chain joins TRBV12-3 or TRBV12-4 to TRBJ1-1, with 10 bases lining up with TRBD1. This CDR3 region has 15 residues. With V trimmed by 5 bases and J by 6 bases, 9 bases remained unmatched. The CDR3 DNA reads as TGTGCCAGCAGTCAAACCGGGACAGGGGTCTCTGAAGCTTTCTTT. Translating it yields CASSQTGTGVSEAFF.

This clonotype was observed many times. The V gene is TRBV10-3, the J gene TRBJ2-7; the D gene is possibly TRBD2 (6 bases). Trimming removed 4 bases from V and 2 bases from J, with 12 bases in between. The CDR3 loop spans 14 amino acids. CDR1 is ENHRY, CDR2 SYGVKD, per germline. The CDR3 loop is CAISGRDWAYEQYF. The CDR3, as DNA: TGTGCCATCAGTGGAAGGGACTGGGCCTACGAGCAGTACTTC.

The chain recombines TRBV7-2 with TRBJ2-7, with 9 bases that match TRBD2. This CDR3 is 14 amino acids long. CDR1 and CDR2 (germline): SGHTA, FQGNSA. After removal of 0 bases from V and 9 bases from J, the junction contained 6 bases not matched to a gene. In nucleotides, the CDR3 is TGTGCCAGCAGCTTAGCGGCTAGCGGGATGGCGCAGTACTTC. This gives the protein CASSLAASGMAQYF.